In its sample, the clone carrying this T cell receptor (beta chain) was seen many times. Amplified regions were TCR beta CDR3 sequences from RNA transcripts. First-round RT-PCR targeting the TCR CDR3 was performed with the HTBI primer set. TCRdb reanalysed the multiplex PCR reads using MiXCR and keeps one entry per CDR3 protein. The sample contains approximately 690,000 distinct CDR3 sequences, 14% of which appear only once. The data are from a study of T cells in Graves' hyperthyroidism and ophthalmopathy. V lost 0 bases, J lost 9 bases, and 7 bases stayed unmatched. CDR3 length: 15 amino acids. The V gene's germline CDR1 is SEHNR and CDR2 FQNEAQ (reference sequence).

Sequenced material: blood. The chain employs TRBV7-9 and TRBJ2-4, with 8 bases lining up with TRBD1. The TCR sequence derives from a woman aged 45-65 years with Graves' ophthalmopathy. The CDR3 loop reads CASSLAGTGHGIQYF. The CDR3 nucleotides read TGTGCCAGCAGCTTAGCGGGGACAGGTCATGGCATTCAGTACTTC.